The entry below gives a single T cell receptor beta chain sequence along with its context. Produced via immunoSEQ multiplex PCR; TCRdb's table is partial and in-frame only. The sample has about 65,000 clones, roughly four fifths seen once. The sample originates from a study of blood T cell repertoires in COVID-19. Study overall: The analysed material was cDNA or gDNA that came from T cells, B-cell-depleted T cells, or PBMCs.

Per the germline V gene, CDR1 is DFQATT and CDR2 is SNEGSKA (reference sequence). V lost 3 bases, J lost 9 bases, and 10 bases stayed unmatched. The CDR3 runs 15 residues. The receptor was derived from a man at least 80 years old with acute or convalescent COVID-19. The sample consisted of peripheral blood. V is TRBV20-1 and J is TRBJ2-1; 11 nucleotides match TRBD2. CDR3: CSASVSGGAFGEQFF. The CDR3 DNA sequence: TGCAGTGCTAGTGTTAGCGGGGGGGCCTTTGGTGAGCAGTTCTTC.